The clone carrying this T cell receptor (beta chain) was picked up many times. The target antigen is unknown. Trimming took off 6 bases at V and 5 bases at J, with 13 bases between the two ends. The CDR3 spans 13 residues. The data were obtained in a study of response to subunit inactivated influenza vaccine. Whole-study results and caveats: Researchers suggested that each seasonal influenza vaccination recruits few new T cells.

TCRdb processed the RT-PCR reads anew with MiXCR; each CDR3 protein has one entry. The data show roughly 570,000 distinct CDR3 sequences, 13% seen once. The input for sequencing was PBMCs from blood, taken about 40 days after vaccination. The chain carries TRBV12-3 or TRBV12-4 and TRBJ1-1; a weak D match, TRBD1 (5 bases). This TCR came from a man over 45 who received an inactivated influenza vaccine. The CDR3 here is CASSHGGKTEAFF. The DNA for the CDR3 is TGTGCCAGCAGCCACGGGGGGAAAACTGAAGCTTTCTTT.